This T cell receptor (beta chain) was identified during a study of early T cells in non-severe SARS-CoV-2 infection. Attachment of unique molecular identifiers was made to individual cDNA molecules. Using its own MiXCR run on the 5' RACE reads, TCRdb lists one record per CDR3 protein. This sample has around 63,000 distinct CDR3 sequences, with 13% found just once. The sequencing sample was made of whole blood. This sequence was found in an adult who was a healthcare worker with PCR-confirmed SARS-CoV-2 infection or an uninfected control (not recorded which).

CDR3 sequence reads: CSVKSGNTIYF. CDR3 nucleotides: TGCAGCGTTAAATCTGGAAACACCATATATTTT. The chain joins TRBV29-1 to TRBJ1-3; D is unresolved. CDR1 and CDR2 (germline): SQVTM, ANQGSEA. CDR3 length equals 11 residues. V lost 5 bases and J lost 1, with 3 bases in between. The variable domain in full, completed from reference TRBV29-1 and TRBJ1-3, reads SAVISQKPSRDICQRGTSLTIQCQVDSQVTMMFWYRQQPGQSLTLIATANQGSEATYESGFVIDKFPISRPNLTFSTLTVSNMSPEDSSIYLCSVKSGNTIYFGEGSWLTVV.